The sequence of this T cell receptor beta chain was determined in a study of T cells in Graves' hyperthyroidism and ophthalmopathy. Study-wide findings and caveats: Within blood appeared most thyroid clonotypes that had expanded above 0.001. Before onset, by a median of approximately 6.2 months, the model predicted ophthalmopathy.

This clonotype is labeled as medium-sized. As yet, its antigen is unknown. The PBMCs studied were ones that came from about 9.9 ml fresh peripheral blood. Template material for amplifying TCR beta CDR3 regions consisted of RNA transcripts. First-round RT-PCR with HTBI primers amplified the TCR CDR3 region. TCRdb re-called the multiplex PCR reads with MiXCR, one entry per CDR3 protein. Among over 45,000 distinct CDR3 sequences listed, around half were seen once. The receptor's source is a woman in her twenties or thirties with Graves' ophthalmopathy. The sequencing input was blood.

In DNA form, the CDR3 reads TGTGCCACCAGCAGATCTCGCGGGAACTATGGCTACACCTTC. As protein: CATSRSRGNYGYTF. The chain joins TRBV15 to TRBJ1-2; D unclear. This CDR3 has 14 residues. Germline loops: CDR1 LNHNV, CDR2 YYDKDF (reference sequence). Trimming pared 2 bases from V and 2 bases from J, leaving 9 bases between.